A selection of T cell receptor beta chains follows, all from one sample in a study of identical twins. TCRdb itself ran the 5' RACE reads through MiXCR, one entry per CDR3 protein. This sample has around 680,000 distinct CDR3 sequences; about 9.4% occur once, and the top ten carry 0.85% to 1%. This sample was also put to use in a study of yellow fever vaccine responses in identical twins.

Specimen: PBMCs. All receptors derive from a woman between 18 and 29 years old in good health. Each CDR3 is given with its conserved first and last residue. D genes are given only for firm matches. Size is stated for part of the rows, as once, few or many counts, or as a class when the clone is expanded.

J gene | V gene | D gene | clone size | CDR3 DNA | CDR3 protein
TRBJ2-1 | TRBV11-1 | . | few | TGTGCCAGCAGCTTAGCGCTAGGGGTTCTGGCGGGGCAAGGAAATGAGCAGTTCTTC | CASSLALGVLAGQGNEQFF
TRBJ2-7 | TRBV27 | . | few | TGTGCCAGCAGACCTAGCTTAAACTCCTACGAGCAGTACTTC | CASRPSLNSYEQYF
TRBJ2-3 | TRBV7-9 | . | . | TGTGCCAGCAGCTTCCCCTGGGCAGGCACAGATATGCAGTATTTT | CASSFPWAGTDMQYF
TRBJ2-1 | TRBV28 | TRBD2 | . | TGTGCCAGCAGTTTATTAATTAGGTCTAGCGGGAGGCATGAGCAGTTCTTC | CASSLLIRSSGRHEQFF
TRBJ2-1 | TRBV12-3/TRBV12-4 | TRBD2 | . | TGTGCCAGCAGTTTATCTTCGCTTGGGGTAGCGGGAGTGGATGAGCAGTTCTTC | CASSLSSLGVAGVDEQFF
TRBJ2-3 | TRBV4-3 | TRBD2 | many | TGCGCCAGCAGCCAAGGAGTAGGGAGGGGGCAGTATTTT | CASSQGVGRGQYF
TRBJ2-7 | TRBV7-8 | TRBD1 | many | TGTGCCAGCAGCCCCTACAGGGGGCAAGCCTACGAGCAGTACTTC | CASSPYRGQAYEQYF
TRBJ2-7 | TRBV4-2 | TRBD2 | . | TGTGCCAGCAGCCAAGATGGACGGCTAGCGGGAGACTACGAGCAGTACTTC | CASSQDGRLAGDYEQYF
TRBJ2-1 | TRBV6-5 | TRBD2 | many | TGTGCCAGCAGTTCCGGACTAGGGAATTACAATGAGCAGTTCTTC | CASSSGLGNYNEQFF
TRBJ2-2 | TRBV10-3 | TRBD1 | . | TGTGCCATCAGCCGACAGGGGGGGGACACCGGGGAGCTGTTTTTT | CAISRQGGDTGELFF
TRBJ2-7 | TRBV20-1 | . | many | TGCAGTGCTAGAGTTAGGGACTACGAGCAGTACTTC | CSARVRDYEQYF
TRBJ2-7 | TRBV29-1 | TRBD2 | few | TGCAGCGTCACCGGGACTAGCGGGAGAGGCGGCGAGCAGTACTTC | CSVTGTSGRGGEQYF
TRBJ2-7 | TRBV12-3/TRBV12-4 | TRBD2 | many | TGTGCCAGCAGTTTCGGACTAGCGGGAGACGAGCAGTACTTC | CASSFGLAGDEQYF
TRBJ1-2 | TRBV7-9 | . | many | TGTGCCAGCAGCCCCCTTCGTGGGACGGGCTACACCTTC | CASSPLRGTGYTF
TRBJ2-7 | TRBV7-2 | TRBD2 | . | TGTGCCAGCAGCTTAGCCCTAGCGGGAGAGGGGTACGAGCAGTACTTC | CASSLALAGEGYEQYF
TRBJ1-2 | TRBV6-1 | TRBD1 | few | TGTGCCAGCAGGGGGGAAACAGGGGATGACTATGGCTACACCTTC | CASRGETGDDYGYTF
TRBJ1-2 | TRBV14 | . | . | TGTGCCAGCAGCCACGGCCTGGGGACCTATGGCTACACCTTC | CASSHGLGTYGYTF
TRBJ2-1 | TRBV20-1 | TRBD1 | few | TGCAGTGCTAGGGGGGGACAGGGTTTCGAGGAGCAGTTCTTC | CSARGGQGFEEQFF
TRBJ2-7 | TRBV14 | . | . | TGTGCCAGCAGCCAAGGGGTTGTCGGTTACGAGCAGTACTTC | CASSQGVVGYEQYF
TRBJ2-1 | TRBV6-5 | . | . | TGTGCCAGCAGTTACGGAAGGGCCAATGAGCAGTTCTTC | CASSYGRANEQFF
TRBJ1-6 | TRBV7-9 | TRBD1 | . | TGTGCCAGCAGCCAGGGGACAGGGTATTCACCCCTCCACTTT | CASSQGTGYSPLHF
TRBJ1-5 | TRBV7-9 | . | many | TGTGCCAGCAGCTTAGTAGACAGCAATCAGCCCCAGCATTTT | CASSLVDSNQPQHF
TRBJ2-1 | TRBV20-1 | TRBD2 | many | TGCAGTGCTAGGCGCGGTGGAGCGGGAGTTGGAAATGAGCAGTTCTTC | CSARRGGAGVGNEQFF
TRBJ2-1 | TRBV12-3/TRBV12-4 | . | many | TGTGCCAGCAGTGGACCGACTTGGGGGCAGTTCTTC | CASSGPTWGQFF
TRBJ2-1 | TRBV5-1 | . | . | TGCGCCAGCAGCTTGCTGGACACACCTTACAATGAGCAGTTCTTC | CASSLLDTPYNEQFF
TRBJ2-6 | TRBV30 | . | few | TGTGCCTCGGACCCCTTCTCTGGGGCCAACGTCCTGACTTTC | CASDPFSGANVLTF
TRBJ2-5 | TRBV5-1 | . | many | TGCGCCAGCAAAACAACCGTTGGCACGGAGACCCAGTACTTC | CASKTTVGTETQYF
TRBJ2-1 | TRBV12-3/TRBV12-4 | TRBD1 | many | TGTGCCAGCAGTTTCGACAGGGCCAATGAGCAGTTCTTC | CASSFDRANEQFF
TRBJ2-7 | TRBV10-3 | TRBD2 | few | TGTGCCATCAGCGACACCTTAGCGGGGGGAGCCTACGAGCAGTACTTC | CAISDTLAGGAYEQYF
TRBJ2-7 | TRBV20-1 | . | few | TGCAGTGCTAGAGGAGGGACGGTCTACGAGCAGTACTTC | CSARGGTVYEQYF
TRBJ2-5 | TRBV18 | . | few | TGTGCCAGCTCACCTACGAAGGGCCTTGGGGTGGAGACCCAGTACTTC | CASSPTKGLGVETQYF
TRBJ1-4 | TRBV7-9 | TRBD1 | . | TGTGCCAGCAGCTTAGCGCGTGGGGACAGGACCACCGAAAAACTGTTTTTT | CASSLARGDRTTEKLFF
TRBJ1-5 | TRBV2 | . | few | TGTGCCAGCAGTGACGGTTATAGCAATCAGCCCCAGCATTTT | CASSDGYSNQPQHF
TRBJ2-5 | TRBV23-1 | . | few | TGCGCCAGCAGTCAATCGAGGTCCGCTTTACAGGTCCTCCAAGAGACCCAGTACTTC | CASSQSRSALQVLQETQYF
TRBJ2-7 | TRBV27 | . | . | TGTGCCAGCAGTTTGTTCCAGGGAGGAACCCTTTCCTACGAGCAGTACTTC | CASSLFQGGTLSYEQYF
TRBJ1-2 | TRBV25-1 | . | . | TGTGCCAGCAGCCCTTCCCAGGGGACTTTGAATGGCTACACCTTC | CASSPSQGTLNGYTF
TRBJ2-7 | TRBV6-2/TRBV6-3 | . | few | TGTGCCAGCAGTTCCGGAGGGAGGTTACAAAGCTCCTACGAGCAGTACTTC | CASSSGGRLQSSYEQYF
TRBJ1-2 | TRBV6-1 | . | many | TGTGCCAGCAGTGAATTGGGCCTGTTCTTAGCTAACTATGGCTACACCTTC | CASSELGLFLANYGYTF
TRBJ2-3 | TRBV12-3/TRBV12-4 | TRBD2 | . | TGTGCCAGCAGTTTACTCGCGACTAGCGGGGGGTCGCATTTT | CASSLLATSGGSHF
TRBJ2-7 | TRBV5-1 | . | many | TGCGCCAGCAGCACCGCAACCATTGGGTACGAGCAGTACTTC | CASSTATIGYEQYF
TRBJ2-5 | TRBV15 | . | . | TGTGCCACCAGCAAAGTCCAAGAGACCCAGTACTTC | CATSKVQETQYF
TRBJ1-1 | TRBV3-1 | TRBD1 | . | TGTGCCAGCAGCCCCGGGACAGGGATTCGAACTGAAGCTTTCTTT | CASSPGTGIRTEAFF
TRBJ2-7 | TRBV6-2/TRBV6-3 | TRBD2 | . | TGTGCCAGCAGTTACGGCCTAGCGGGAAGCTACGAGCAGTACTTC | CASSYGLAGSYEQYF
TRBJ2-7 | TRBV11-2 | . | few | TGTGCCAGCAGCTTATTCTTGGGGGTGAGCTACGAGCAGTACTTC | CASSLFLGVSYEQYF
TRBJ2-7 | TRBV5-6 | . | many | TGTGCCAGCAGGAATTCCTACGAGCAGTACTTC | CASRNSYEQYF
TRBJ2-7 | TRBV7-8 | TRBD1 | . | TGTGCCAGCAGCTTAGCGAGGATCGAACAGGGGGGCCTGTCCTACGAGCAGTACTTC | CASSLARIEQGGLSYEQYF
TRBJ2-1 | TRBV7-9 | . | . | TGTGCCAGCAGGGCGGCGGGCTCCTACAATGAGCAGTTCTTC | CASRAAGSYNEQFF
TRBJ2-5 | TRBV5-1 | TRBD2 | few | TGCGCCAGCAGGATAGGACTAGCGGGGAATCAAGAGACCCAGTACTTC | CASRIGLAGNQETQYF
TRBJ2-1 | TRBV7-7 | TRBD2 | . | TGTGCTAGCAGTCGAGGGAGGGTCGGGGAGGATGAGCAGTTCTTC | CASSRGRVGEDEQFF